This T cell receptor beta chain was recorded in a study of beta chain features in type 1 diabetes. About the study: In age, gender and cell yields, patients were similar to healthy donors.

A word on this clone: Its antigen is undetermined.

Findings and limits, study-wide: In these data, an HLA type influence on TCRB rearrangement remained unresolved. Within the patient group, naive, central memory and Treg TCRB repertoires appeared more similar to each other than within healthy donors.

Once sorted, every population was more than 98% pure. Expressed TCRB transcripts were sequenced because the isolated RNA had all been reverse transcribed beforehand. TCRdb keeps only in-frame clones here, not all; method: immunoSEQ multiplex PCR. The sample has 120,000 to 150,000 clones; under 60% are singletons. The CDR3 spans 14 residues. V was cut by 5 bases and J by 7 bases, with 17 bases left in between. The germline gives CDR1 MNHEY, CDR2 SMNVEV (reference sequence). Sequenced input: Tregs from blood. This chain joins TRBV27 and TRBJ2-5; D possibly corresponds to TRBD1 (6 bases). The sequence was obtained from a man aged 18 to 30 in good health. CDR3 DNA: TGTGCCAGCAGTCCGGGACACCTGTTGGGGACCCAGTACTTC. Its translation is CASSPGHLLGTQYF.